In its sample, the clone carrying this TCR beta chain was seen a few times. What it recognizes is unknown. V was shortened by 0 bases and J by 1 base, with 7 bases between the two germline ends. CDR1 and CDR2 (germline): SGHDN, FVKESK. The CDR3 spans 15 residues. PCR was performed using 60 Vbeta and 13 Jbeta primers. Using immunoSEQ multiplex PCR, the repertoire was profiled, and TCRdb retains in-frame clones only, with some absent. Seen here are some 200,000 clones, 75% to 90% observed once, and the top ten hold around 0.8%. This entry is derived from a study of cytomegalovirus exposure and HLA in healthy donors. Overall study context: Within the Caucasian-associated ancestry cluster were approximately 77% of the approximately 390 genotyped donors. Regarding the study as a whole: In vitro testing confirmed a few CMV-associated chains as specific for CMV antigens. A missense DCLRE1C variant was associated with V- and J-gene trimming of TCR beta chains in a later analysis, and an independent cohort replicated the association. Earlier analysis looked at TCR beta V segments, and most were productive about 87% or about 30% of the time.

The J gene is TRBJ1-3, the V gene TRBV14; no firm D call. The origin of this receptor is a woman aged 18-29 years in good health and CMV-seronegative. Sequencing input: PBMCs. Here the CDR3 reads CASSQESGSGNTIYF. DNA of the CDR3: TGTGCCAGCAGCCAAGAGTCGGGGTCTGGAAACACCATATATTTT.